This T cell receptor (beta chain) was identified in a study of cytomegalovirus exposure and HLA in healthy donors. The study, taken as a whole, reports: In a later analysis, an Asian-associated ancestry cluster reportedly showed fewer N-insertions than the roughly 700-donor mean.

The PCR had 60 Vbeta and 13 Jbeta primers. Sequencing was performed with immunoSEQ multiplex PCR; in TCRdb, only in-frame clones are kept and a portion is missing. The sample carries some 52,000 clones, 73% recorded once. Comment on this clone: The target antigen is unknown.

This CDR3 is built from 13 residues. CDR1 is SGHTA, CDR2 FQGNSA, per germline. The ends were cut back, 2 bases at V and 8 bases at J, with 12 bases in the middle. The sequence derives from a man younger than 35 in good health and CMV-seronegative. The chain combines TRBV7-2 with TRBJ1-1; weak D call: TRBD1 (5 bases). Sequenced material: PBMCs. The DNA of the CDR3 is TGTGCCAGCAGCTTATGGGCGGGGCGGGAAGCTTTCTTT. Protein: CASSLWAGREAFF.